The clone carrying this T cell receptor beta chain turned up a few times. As yet, its antigen is unknown. These data belong to a study of OX40 agonist ivuxolimab in advanced cancers. The overall study: Patients' therapy was ivuxolimab, an antibody that acts as an agonist of OX40 (CD134).

Study results and limitations: Among the lowest peripheral clonal expansion occurred in 0.1-3.0 mg/kg partial responders. Among T cells, CD8+ cells averaged more expanded clones than CD4+ cells.

Patients with a history of autoimmune disease or on systemic immunosuppression were excluded. Here immunoSEQ multiplex PCR was the method, and the copy in TCRdb shows in-frame clones only, minus some. The sample consists of roughly 89,000 clones, around 84% of them appearing once. The clonotype originates from an adult with an advanced solid tumor such as melanoma, head and neck, liver or kidney cancer. This material consisted of CD4+ or CD8+ T cells sorted from blood, taken in a trial of the OX40 agonist ivuxolimab.

CDR3 DNA: TGCGCCAGCAGTGAATTCCGGACAGGGGAATCACCCCTCCACTTT. The encoded protein is CASSEFRTGESPLHF. The V gene is TRBV10-1, the J gene TRBJ1-6, with TRBD1 matching over 9 bases. The CDR3 is 15 amino acids. The trim removed 3 bases at V and 10 bases at J, leaving 7 bases unmatched. Looked up from germline, CDR1 is WNHNN and CDR2 is SYGVQD (reference sequence).